The present TCR beta chain was sequenced within a study of Tregs in tolerant kidney transplant recipients. Generated by immunoSEQ multiplex PCR, the TCRdb table keeps only in-frame clones and is missing some. The sample carries 75,000 to 95,000 clones, around 90% recorded once. Trimming at V came to 4 bases and at J to 1 base, leaving 6 bases not matched to a gene. The germline V gene encodes CDR1 KGHSH and CDR2 LQKENI. The CDR3 consists of 17 residues. V is TRBV18 and J is TRBJ2-2; 10 nucleotides agree with TRBD2. The sequenced sample was CD8+ T cells from blood. The clonotype was recovered from a human donor in good health. DNA of the CDR3: TGTGCCAGCTCACTCAAACCTAGCGGGAGGAACACCGGGGAGCTGTTTTTT. Its protein is CASSLKPSGRNTGELFF.